The T cell receptor (beta chain) under discussion was sequenced for a study of preoperative IRX-2 immunotherapy in early breast cancer. Sequencing used immunoSEQ multiplex PCR; TCRdb keeps in-frame clones, though not all of them. This sample carries roughly 23,000 clones, 85% to 90% of them seen once, and the ten largest clones take roughly 8.9%. Germline V gene sequence: CDR1 KGHSH, CDR2 LQKENI. The CDR3 consists of 15 residues. The ends lost 3 bases at V and 2 bases at J; junction bases unmatched: 3. Treatment denoted: preoperative locoregional IRX-2 cytokine immunotherapy. This phase Ib study tested locoregional IRX-2 cytokine immunotherapy given before surgery.

The receptor was derived from a human donor with breast cancer. This chain joins TRBV18 and TRBJ2-3, with 9 bases aligning to TRBD2. Sequencing was performed on tumor tissue, taken after IRX-2 immunotherapy. This CDR3 reads CASSPGTSFTDTQYF. For the CDR3, the DNA is TGTGCCAGCTCACCTGGGACTAGCTTCACAGATACGCAGTATTTT.